The 10 T cell receptor beta chains below all came from one sample that was sequenced in a study of CD8+ T cells in alopecia areata. After isolation, RNA underwent reverse transcription to generate cDNA as the sequencing template. Method: immunoSEQ multiplex PCR; TCRdb's copy keeps in-frame clones and lacks some. The data hold 180,000 or so clones, with about 55% observed a single time. This sample's treatment: oral pan-JAK inhibitor, 5-10 mg twice daily. This sample comprised CD8+ T cells sorted from blood, obtained at week 24, from a patient treated with tofacitinib. Receptors originate from a human donor with alopecia areata.

CDR3 sequence reads: CAWSFQTETEAFF. The CDR3 bases are TGTGCCTGGAGTTTTCAGACAGAAACTGAAGCTTTCTTT. The chain recombines TRBV30 with TRBJ1-1, with a possible D match to TRBD1 (5 bases). V lost 2 bases, J lost 5 bases, and 12 bases lay in between. Germline V CDR1 and CDR2: GTSNPN, SVGIG (reference sequence). CDR3 size: 13 residues.

This clone was picked up one time. The V call is TRBV4-3, the J call TRBJ2-7; the D is unclear. Between the trimmed V and J ends, which lost 0 bases and 4 bases, there was a span of 13 bases. The germline gives CDR1 LGHNA, CDR2 YSLEER. The CDR3 consists of 15 residues. The chain's CDR3 is CASSQDRARNYEQYF. CDR3 bases: TGCGCCAGCAGCCAAGACCGGGCGCGGAATTACGAGCAGTACTTC.

This chain links TRBV29-1 with TRBJ1-1; tentative D call: TRBD1 (6 bases). This CDR3 contains 13 residues. Germline loops: CDR1 SQVTM, CDR2 ANQGSEA. Between the trimmed V and J ends, which lost 7 bases and 0 bases, there was a span of 12 bases. The CDR3 region is CSAVDRLNTEAFF. As DNA, the CDR3 is TGCAGCGCGGTTGACAGGTTGAACACTGAAGCTTTCTTT.

CDR3 in amino acids: CAWSPSAGEQFF. In nucleotides, the CDR3 is TGTGCCTGGAGTCCCTCGGCGGGCGAGCAGTTCTTC. The chain carries TRBV30 and TRBJ2-1, with TRBD2 as a possible D gene (5 bases). Trimming removed 2 bases at V and 10 bases at J, with 12 bases between. The germline CDR1 and CDR2 sequences are GTSNPN and SVGIG (reference sequence). CDR3 length equals 12 residues.

The rearrangement joins TRBV7-2 to TRBJ1-2; D unclear. From germline, CDR1 is SGHTA and CDR2 FQGNSA. V lost 0 bases to trimming and J lost 5 bases, with 10 bases between them. This CDR3 comprises 14 residues. CDR3 region: CASSLARGQYGYTF. CDR3 nucleotide sequence: TGTGCCAGCAGCTTAGCACGTGGGCAGTATGGCTACACCTTC.

J is TRBJ2-3 and V is TRBV30, with 7 bases lining up with TRBD2. Looked up from germline, CDR1 is GTSNPN and CDR2 is SVGIG (reference sequence). V was clipped by 6 bases and J by 6 bases; unmatched bases: 9. CDR3 length equals 13 residues. CDR3 in DNA: TGTGCCTGCTCGGACGGGGGGACGGATACGCAGTATTTT. It yields the protein CACSDGGTDTQYF.

The V gene is TRBV7-9, the J gene TRBJ2-3; tentatively, D is TRBD2 (6 bases). The CDR3 is 15 amino acids. The germline V gene encodes CDR1 SEHNR and CDR2 FQNEAQ (reference sequence). V lost 2 bases and J lost 1, with 10 bases in between. CDR3 loop: CASSLRAGRTDTQYF. CDR3 in DNA: TGTGCCAGCAGCTTAAGGGCGGGGCGCACAGATACGCAGTATTTT.

This clone was seen only once. This rearrangement joins TRBV4-1 to TRBJ1-6; D perhaps matches TRBD1 (5 bases). The V gene lost 0 bases and the J gene lost 6 bases, with 9 bases spanning the gap. Germline assignment: CDR1 MGHRA and CDR2 YSYEKL. This CDR3 has 15 residues. This chain's CDR3 is CASSQDQGPNSPLHF. The CDR3 DNA follows: TGCGCCAGCAGCCAAGACCAGGGACCTAATTCACCCCTCCACTTT.

This clone was observed a handful of times. The sample has other DNA sequences that encode this CDR3 too. The V call is TRBV30, the J call TRBJ1-1; 9 bases line up with TRBD1. The CDR3 contains 13 residues. The junction had 3 bases not matched to a gene; V was cut back by 3 bases and J by 4 bases. Per germline, CDR1 GTSNPN and CDR2 SVGIG (reference sequence). The CDR3 region is CAWSQGQGTEAFF. For the CDR3, the DNA is TGTGCCTGGAGCCAGGGACAGGGCACTGAAGCTTTCTTT. Together with reference TRBV30 and TRBJ1-1, the CDR3 gives the full variable domain: SQTIHQWPATLVQPVGSPLSLECTVEGTSNPNLYWYRQAAGRGLQLLFYSVGIGQISSEVPQNLSASRPQDRQFILSSKKLLLSDSGFYLCAWSQGQGTEAFFGQGTRLTVV.

The chain recombines TRBV5-1 with TRBJ2-7; 7 positions agree with TRBD1. The CDR3 sequence is 16 residues long. J was trimmed by 2 bases and V by 3 bases; bases with no gene match: 11. CDR1 is SGHRS, CDR2 YFSETQ, per germline. CDR3 in amino acids: CASSSQRDRMAYEQYF. Here the CDR3 DNA reads TGCGCCAGCAGCTCACAACGGGACAGAATGGCCTACGAGCAGTACTTC.